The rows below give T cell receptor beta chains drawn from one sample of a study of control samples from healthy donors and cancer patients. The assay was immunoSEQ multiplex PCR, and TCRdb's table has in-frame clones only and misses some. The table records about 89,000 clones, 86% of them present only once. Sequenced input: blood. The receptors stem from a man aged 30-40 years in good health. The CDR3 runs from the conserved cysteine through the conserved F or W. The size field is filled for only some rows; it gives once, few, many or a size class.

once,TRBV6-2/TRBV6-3,CASSYSTNTGELFF
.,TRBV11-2,CASSSLEGSTDTQYF
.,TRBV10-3,CAISDGPRVALHF
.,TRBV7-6,CASSLRLAGGQETQYF
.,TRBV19,CASSKAGTGVNYGYTF
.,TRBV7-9,CASSLGKGSQPQHF
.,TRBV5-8,CASRVTGLQETQYF
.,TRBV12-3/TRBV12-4,CASSLGSNEKLFF
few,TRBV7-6,CASSPGRGADSYEQYF
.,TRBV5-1,CASGANLNTEAFF
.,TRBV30,CAFGHSPRGEQFF
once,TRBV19,CASSPDRAGQETQYF